This is a list of T cell receptor beta chains from one sample in a study of cytomegalovirus exposure and HLA in healthy donors. Sequencing was performed with immunoSEQ multiplex PCR; in TCRdb, only in-frame clones are kept and a portion is missing. The data contain some 150,000 clones, about 86% of them singletons. Material for sequencing was PBMCs. These receptors were collected from a woman aged 25 to 39 in good health and CMV-seronegative. Each CDR3 is given with its conserved first and last residue. Fields, in order: V gene, D gene, CDR3 protein. D genes are given only for firm matches.

V: TRBV28; D: -; CDR3: CASSSNRQTSFNEKLFF
V: TRBV18; D: -; CDR3: CASSPPNQGRGYTF
V: TRBV10-3; D: -; CDR3: CAIRGTQETQYF
V: TRBV30; D: TRBD1; CDR3: CAWGKTGTGELFF
V: TRBV18; D: TRBD2; CDR3: CASSPTSGGATDTQYF
V: TRBV7-8; D: TRBD2; CDR3: CASSLVSASGAIPLYNEQFF
V: TRBV2; D: TRBD2; CDR3: CASSGGTSGYTDTQYF
V: TRBV12-5; D: TRBD1; CDR3: CASGTLLQGAGNGYTF
V: TRBV7-2; D: -; CDR3: CASSLWLDSSYEQYF
V: TRBV5-1; D: -; CDR3: CASSPFGTENTEAFF
V: TRBV7-2; D: TRBD2; CDR3: CASSPREGYTGELFF
V: TRBV27; D: -; CDR3: CASSSLPGNTIYF
V: TRBV7-8; D: -; CDR3: CASSPRLVQSTDTQYF
V: TRBV30; D: -; CDR3: CAWSGYTVHNEQFF
V: TRBV5-4; D: TRBD1; CDR3: CASSLPAGGATDTQYF
V: TRBV7-6; D: -; CDR3: CASSPEVGTETQYF